This T cell receptor beta chain was sequenced during a study of blood T cell repertoires in COVID-19. Study details: Donors in the United States, Italy and Spain gave samples during acute or convalescent COVID-19. Sources were T cells, B-cell-depleted T cells, or PBMCs; the material itself was cDNA or gDNA.

Trimming took 0 bases from V and 10 from J, leaving 22 bases between them. The V gene's germline CDR1 is SGHDN and CDR2 FVKESK. The CDR3 covers 17 residues. In the study's own analysis: Nucleated cell counts were estimated from reference gene primer amplification. The protocol was immunoSEQ multiplex PCR, while the TCRdb copy is restricted to in-frame clones and leaves out a portion. The DNA gave D and trimming, while V, J and clone size come from that table. The sample records under 200,000 clones, about 83% being singletons. The specimen was peripheral blood. This sequence originates from a man between 60 and 75 years old with acute or convalescent COVID-19. The chain has TRBV14 and TRBJ2-1, with a possible D match to TRBD2 (7 bases). The DNA for the CDR3 is TGTGCCAGCAGCCAAGATAGGGGGGGGCGACTACCGTCCGAGCAGTTCTTC. Residues: CASSQDRGGRLPSEQFF.